The 8 T cell receptor beta chains given below trace back to one sample, sequenced in a study of T-cell memory formation after mild COVID-19. TCRdb called the 5' RACE reads again in MiXCR, with one record for every CDR3 protein. The sample includes under 40,000 distinct CDR3 sequences, about 6.7% of them seen just once. The source material was PBMCs or a T cell subset sorted from them (not recorded which). Every receptor here comes from an adult who had mild COVID-19 (a few samples of this study predate the infection). Cell type and time point are not known.

The chain links TRBV18 to TRBJ1-5; a weak D match, TRBD1 (5 bases). The CDR3 covers 15 residues. With 3 bases removed from V and 3 bases from J, the gap between germline ends came to 12 bases. Germline V CDR1 and CDR2: KGHSH, LQKENI. The CDR3 region is CASSPTAFDNQPQHF. CDR3 bases: TGTGCCAGCTCACCGACAGCGTTCGACAATCAGCCCCAGCATTTT.

The CDR3, as DNA: TGTGCCAGCAGTTCGTATGGCTACACCTTC. Protein sequence: CASSSYGYTF. This rearrangement joins TRBV7-9 to TRBJ1-2; no clear D. V shed 6 bases and J shed 5 bases, with 4 bases lying between them. Germline CDR1 is SEHNR and CDR2 is FQNEAQ (reference sequence). The CDR3 extends over 10 amino acids.

The V gene is TRBV19, the J gene TRBJ2-7, with D perhaps matching TRBD1 (6 bases). V lost 10 bases, J lost 4 bases, and 17 bases lay in between. The CDR3 contains 13 residues. The germline gives CDR1 LNHDA, CDR2 SQIVND (reference sequence). The CDR3 sequence: CAKEEDRGYEQYF. The CDR3 region has the DNA TGTGCCAAGGAGGAGGACAGAGGATACGAGCAGTACTTC.

This clonotype came up many times. The rearrangement uses TRBV24-1 and TRBJ1-1; D is ambiguous. Trimming cost V 2 bases and J 7 bases, with 13 bases left between them. This CDR3 has 14 residues. Germline CDR1 is KGHDR and CDR2 is SFDVKD. This CDR3 reads CATSDSRQPGEAFF. In DNA, the CDR3 is TGTGCCACCAGTGATTCGCGGCAGCCCGGTGAAGCTTTCTTT.

This clonotype appeared many times. The J gene is TRBJ2-7, the V gene TRBV5-1; D is unclear. This CDR3 region has 13 residues. V lost 0 bases and J 4 bases, leaving 8 bases between the germline ends. The germline CDR1 and CDR2 sequences are SGHRS and YFSETQ. This chain's CDR3 is CASSLEGSYEQYF. The CDR3 DNA follows: TGCGCCAGCAGCTTGGAGGGTTCATACGAGCAGTACTTC.

At least ten counts were recorded for this clonotype. The CDR3 spells CASSGGTSGFYYEQYF. Here the CDR3 DNA reads TGCGCCAGCAGCGGCGGGACTAGCGGATTCTACTACGAGCAGTACTTC. J is TRBJ2-7 and V is TRBV5-1, with 11 bases identical to TRBD2. J was trimmed by 3 bases and V by 4 bases; bases with no gene match: 9. The CDR3 sequence is 16 residues long. In germline, CDR1 is SGHRS, CDR2 YFSETQ.

This rearrangement joins TRBV7-2 to TRBJ1-5; the match to TRBD1 covers 12 bases. The CDR3 loop spans 15 amino acids. The trim removed 5 bases at V and 6 bases at J, leaving 5 bases unmatched. Germline loops: CDR1 SGHTA, CDR2 FQGNSA. CDR3 residues: CASSLGTGGGQPQHF. The CDR3 region has the DNA TGTGCCAGCAGCCTCGGGACAGGGGGCGGTCAGCCCCAGCATTTT.

The chain is built from TRBV12-3 or TRBV12-4 and TRBJ1-1, with TRBD1 matching over 7 bases. The CDR3 has 15 amino acids. The V and J ends lost 7 bases and 0 bases, in that order; junction bases with no gene match: 8. The CDR3 reads CASNLEGALNTEAFF. CDR3 bases: TGTGCCAGCAATCTGGAGGGGGCCTTGAACACTGAAGCTTTCTTT.